The subject of this entry is one TCR beta chain. Its antigen is not identified. At one of its ends the junction is not consistent with the germline gene, which may arise from a read error. This entry is derived from a study of cytomegalovirus exposure and HLA in healthy donors. Sequenced by immunoSEQ multiplex PCR; TCRdb stores in-frame clones only, minus some. The sample includes 35,000 to 50,000 clones, 80% to 95% of them seen just once. Findings and limits, study-wide: Accounts indicate the classifier identified cytomegalovirus status with strong specificity and sensitivity. The study listed 164 cytomegalovirus-associated TCR beta chains.

This clonotype was sampled from a man aged 18 to 35 in good health and CMV-seronegative. Input material: PBMCs.

This chain's CDR3 is CSARGGAF. CDR3 nucleotides: TGCAGTGCCCGGGGAGGCGCCTTC. The chain is built from TRBV20-1 and TRBJ2-7, with D perhaps TRBD2 (6 bases). Germline V gene data show CDR1 as DFQATT and CDR2 as SNEGSKA (reference sequence). This CDR3 is 8 amino acids long.